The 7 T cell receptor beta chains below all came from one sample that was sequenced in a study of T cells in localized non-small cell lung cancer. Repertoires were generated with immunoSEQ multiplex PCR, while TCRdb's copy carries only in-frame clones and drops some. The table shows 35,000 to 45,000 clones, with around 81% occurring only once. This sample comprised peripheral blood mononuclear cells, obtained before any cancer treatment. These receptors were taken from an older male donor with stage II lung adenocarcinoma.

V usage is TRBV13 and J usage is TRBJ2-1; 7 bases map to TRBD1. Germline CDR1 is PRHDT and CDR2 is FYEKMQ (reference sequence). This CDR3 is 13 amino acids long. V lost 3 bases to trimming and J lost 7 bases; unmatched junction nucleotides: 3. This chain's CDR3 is CASSFEGANEQFF. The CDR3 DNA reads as TGTGCCAGCAGCTTCGAGGGGGCGAATGAGCAGTTCTTC.

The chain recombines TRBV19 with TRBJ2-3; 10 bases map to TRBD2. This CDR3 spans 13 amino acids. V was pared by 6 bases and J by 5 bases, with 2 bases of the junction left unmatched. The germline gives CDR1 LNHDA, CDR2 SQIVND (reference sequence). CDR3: CASRGLARDTQYF. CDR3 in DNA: TGTGCCAGTAGGGGACTAGCGAGAGATACGCAGTATTTT.

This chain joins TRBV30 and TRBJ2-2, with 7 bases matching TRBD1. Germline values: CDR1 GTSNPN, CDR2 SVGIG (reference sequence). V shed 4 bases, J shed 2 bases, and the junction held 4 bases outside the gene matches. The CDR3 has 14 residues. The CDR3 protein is CAWKTGINTGELFF. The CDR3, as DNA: TGTGCCTGGAAGACAGGGATTAACACCGGGGAGCTGTTTTTT. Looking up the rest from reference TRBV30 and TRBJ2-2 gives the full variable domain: SQTIHQWPATLVQPVGSPLSLECTVEGTSNPNLYWYRQAAGRGLQLLFYSVGIGQISSEVPQNLSASRPQDRQFILSSKKLLLSDSGFYLCAWKTGINTGELFFGEGSRLTVL.

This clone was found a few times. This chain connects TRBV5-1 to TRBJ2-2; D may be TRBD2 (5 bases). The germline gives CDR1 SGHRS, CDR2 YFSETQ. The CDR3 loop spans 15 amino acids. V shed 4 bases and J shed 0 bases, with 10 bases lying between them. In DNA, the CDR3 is TGCGCCAGCAGCCCCCGGACTTCGAACACCGGGGAGCTGTTTTTT. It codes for CASSPRTSNTGELFF.

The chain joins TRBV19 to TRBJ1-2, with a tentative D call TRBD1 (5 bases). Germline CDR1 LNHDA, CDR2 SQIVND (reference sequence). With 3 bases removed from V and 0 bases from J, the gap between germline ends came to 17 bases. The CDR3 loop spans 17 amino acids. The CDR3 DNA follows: TGTGCCAGTAGTATGGAGAGGGGATTGGGCCCTAACTATGGCTACACCTTC. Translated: CASSMERGLGPNYGYTF.

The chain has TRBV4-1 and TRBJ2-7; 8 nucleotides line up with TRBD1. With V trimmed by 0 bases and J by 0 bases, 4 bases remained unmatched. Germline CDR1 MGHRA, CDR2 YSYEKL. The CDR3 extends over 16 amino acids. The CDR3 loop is CASSQDWTGNSYEQYF. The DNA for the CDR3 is TGCGCCAGCAGCCAAGATTGGACAGGGAACTCCTACGAGCAGTACTTC.

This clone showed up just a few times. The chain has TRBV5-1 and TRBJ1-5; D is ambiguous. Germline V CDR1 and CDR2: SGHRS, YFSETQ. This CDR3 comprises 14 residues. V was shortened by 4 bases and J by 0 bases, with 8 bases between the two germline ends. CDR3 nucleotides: TGCGCCAGCAGCAAGGACGGTAGCAATCAGCCCCAGCATTTT. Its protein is CASSKDGSNQPQHF. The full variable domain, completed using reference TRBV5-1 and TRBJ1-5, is KAGVTQTPRYLIKTRGQQVTLSCSPISGHRSVSWYQQTPGQGLQFLFEYFSETQRNKGNFPGRFSGRQFSNSRSEMNVSTLELGDSALYLCASSKDGSNQPQHFGDGTRLSIL.